This entry lists 28 T cell receptor beta chains sequenced from one sample in a study of T cell responses to AZD1222 COVID-19 vaccine. Clones were read by immunoSEQ multiplex PCR, and TCRdb kept only the in-frame ones, dropping some. The repertoire holds 80,000 to 95,000 clones, with 90% as singletons. Sequences were derived from peripheral blood, sampled 28 days after the second AZD1222 dose. These receptors were collected from an adult who received the AZD1222 COVID-19 vaccine.

The chain recombines TRBV19 with TRBJ1-5; TRBD1 might be the D (6 bases). V lost 1 base to trimming and J lost 3 bases, with 10 bases between them. This CDR3 comprises 15 residues. The germline CDR1 and CDR2 sequences are LNHDA and SQIVND (reference sequence). Here the CDR3 DNA reads TGTGCCAGTAGTATAGGAGGGGGTTACAATCAGCCCCAGCATTTT. Its translation: CASSIGGGYNQPQHF.

The CDR3 DNA is TGTGCCACCAGCGCCCGGGGGGTGGAGACCCAGTACTTC. Amino acid sequence: CATSARGVETQYF. The chain has TRBV15 and TRBJ2-5, with 7 bases fitting TRBD2. The J segment lost 5 bases and the V segment lost 5 bases, leaving 5 bases of the junction unmatched. The CDR3 contains 13 residues. CDR1 LNHNV and CDR2 YYDKDF come from the germline V gene (reference sequence).

This clone was seen only once. The V and J genes are TRBV9 and TRBJ2-1, with a possible D match to TRBD2 (6 bases). CDR1 is SGDLS and CDR2 is YYNGEE in the germline V gene. This CDR3 has 13 residues. Deletions cut 7 bases from V and 2 bases from J, with 10 bases between. The CDR3 reads CASGGGAYNEQFF. DNA for the CDR3: TGTGCCAGCGGAGGCGGGGCCTACAATGAGCAGTTCTTC.

The chain recombines TRBV28 with TRBJ1-2, with D possibly being TRBD1 (6 bases). The CDR3 is made up of 14 amino acids. V was shortened by 5 bases and J by 1 base, with 11 bases between the two germline ends. Germline values: CDR1 MDHEN, CDR2 SYDVKM. For the CDR3, the DNA is TGTGCCAGCAGTGTCGGGACACTTAACTATGGCTACACCTTC. This gives the protein CASSVGTLNYGYTF.

V and J are TRBV5-6 and TRBJ2-7; either TRBD1 or TRBD2 may supply D (5 bases each). The CDR3 length is 14 residues. Germline V lookup: CDR1 SGHDT, CDR2 YYEEEE. V lost 4 bases to trimming and J lost 7 bases, with 18 bases between them. CDR3 protein: CASSVPSGTGEQYF. In DNA form, the CDR3 reads TGTGCCAGCAGCGTACCCTCCGGGACGGGTGAGCAGTACTTC.

This chain joins TRBV27 and TRBJ1-4; D is unresolved. Between the trimmed V and J ends, which lost 5 bases and 4 bases, there was a span of 11 bases. Germline V gives CDR1 MNHEY, CDR2 SMNVEV (reference sequence). The CDR3 covers 14 residues. The CDR3 DNA follows: TGTGCCAGCAGTCTACGATGGAGTAATGAAAAACTGTTTTTT. The encoded protein is CASSLRWSNEKLFF.

V usage is TRBV10-3 and J usage is TRBJ1-2, with D uncertain. The V end lost 8 bases, the J end lost 5 bases, and 15 bases lay between the germline ends. The CDR3 is 13 residues long. CDR1 and CDR2 from the germline V gene are ENHRY and SYGVKD. The CDR3 nucleotides read TGTGCCATCTCCACGGGCAACTCTTATGGCTACACCTTC. Translating it yields CAISTGNSYGYTF.

The gene calls are TRBV18 and TRBJ1-1; a possible D gene is TRBD1 (5 bases). V dropped 2 bases and J dropped 7 bases, with 11 bases sitting between them. The germline V gene has CDR1 KGHSH and CDR2 LQKENI. This CDR3 spans 13 amino acids. The CDR3 is CASSPSTDGEAFF. The DNA for the CDR3 is TGTGCCAGCTCACCATCGACAGATGGTGAAGCTTTCTTT.

This chain links TRBV6-2 or TRBV6-3 with TRBJ1-5, with no clear D. The CDR3 runs 13 residues. The germline CDR1 and CDR2 sequences are MNHEY and SVGEGT. V was cut by 4 bases and J by 3 bases, with 7 bases left in between. Written as DNA, the CDR3 is TGTGCCAGCAGTTCTGGGTTCAATCAGCCCCAGCATTTT. It encodes CASSSGFNQPQHF.

The chain carries TRBV6-5 and TRBJ1-1, with a possible D match to TRBD1 (5 bases). CDR1 and CDR2 (germline): MNHEY, SVGAGI. The CDR3 spans 15 residues. V was cut by 0 bases and J by 6 bases, with 14 bases left in between. For the CDR3, the DNA is TGTGCCAGCAGTTACTCGCGAGGGGCTTGGGCTGAAGCTTTCTTT. As protein: CASSYSRGAWAEAFF.

The chain links TRBV7-3 to TRBJ1-1; no clear D gene. CDR3 length: 15 residues. V was trimmed by 1 base and J by 0 bases, leaving 9 bases between them. In germline, CDR1 is SGHTA, CDR2 FQGTGA. The CDR3 spells CASSLIPGMNTEAFF. CDR3 nucleotides: TGTGCCAGCAGCTTAATTCCGGGCATGAACACTGAAGCTTTCTTT.

This chain connects TRBV5-1 to TRBJ1-1, with D perhaps matching TRBD1 (6 bases). This CDR3 comprises 16 residues. V was cut by 10 bases and J by 1 base, with 23 bases left in between. Germline V gene sequence: CDR1 SGHRS, CDR2 YFSETQ. CDR3 region: CAQQPPDPGQNTEAFF. The CDR3 region has the DNA TGCGCCCAGCAGCCGCCAGACCCGGGACAGAACACTGAAGCTTTCTTT.

J is TRBJ1-6 and V is TRBV5-1; D ambiguous. Trimming removed 2 bases from V and 9 bases from J, with 9 bases in between. The length of the CDR3 is 13 residues. Germline CDR1 SGHRS, CDR2 YFSETQ. In DNA form, the CDR3 reads TGCGCCAGCAGCTTCTTTCCCCCTTCACCCCTCCACTTT. Residues: CASSFFPPSPLHF.

The V call is TRBV18, the J call TRBJ1-5; D ambiguous. This CDR3 comprises 15 residues. The V and J ends lost 2 bases and 0 bases respectively, with 8 bases between them. CDR1 is KGHSH and CDR2 is LQKENI in the germline V gene. The CDR3 nucleotides read TGTGCCAGCTCACCAGCGGTACATAGCAATCAGCCCCAGCATTTT. Amino acids: CASSPAVHSNQPQHF.

V is TRBV19 and J is TRBJ2-1; no clear D gene. Germline assignment: CDR1 LNHDA and CDR2 SQIVND (reference sequence). The CDR3 is 15 amino acids. V lost 3 bases, J lost 4 bases, and 13 bases lay in between. This CDR3 is CASSISAQMYNEQFF. CDR3 nucleotide sequence: TGTGCCAGTAGTATCAGCGCCCAGATGTACAATGAGCAGTTCTTC.

This rearrangement joins TRBV15 to TRBJ1-4, with D possibly matching TRBD1 (6 bases). Per the germline V gene, CDR1 is LNHNV and CDR2 is YYDKDF (reference sequence). V lost 2 bases to trimming and J lost 0 bases, with 10 bases between them. The CDR3 covers 16 residues. The CDR3 is CATSRNTGSTNEKLFF. The CDR3 DNA follows: TGTGCCACCAGCAGAAATACAGGGTCAACTAATGAAAAACTGTTTTTT.

The chain has TRBV3-1 (or the pseudogene TRBV3-2) and TRBJ2-5; no clear D. Trimming shortened V by 1 base and J by 2 bases, and 11 bases separated the two germline ends. The germline gives CDR1 LGHDT, CDR2 YNNKEL (reference sequence). The CDR3 sequence is 15 residues long. The CDR3 sequence: CASSQGVVRQETQYF. The CDR3 bases are TGTGCCAGCAGCCAAGGGGTAGTAAGACAAGAGACCCAGTACTTC.

The chain links TRBV4-1 to TRBJ2-5; 7 bases line up with TRBD2. The CDR3 has 15 amino acids. V lost 4 bases, J lost 4 bases, and 9 bases stayed unmatched. The V gene's germline CDR1 is MGHRA and CDR2 YSYEKL. CDR3 amino acids: CASSRTIGEGETQYF. The CDR3 coding sequence is TGCGCCAGCAGCCGCACCATAGGGGAGGGAGAGACCCAGTACTTC.

V gene TRBV3-1 (or the pseudogene TRBV3-2) combines with J gene TRBJ1-5; D perhaps matches TRBD1 (6 bases). The CDR3 length is 17 residues. Per germline, CDR1 LGHDT and CDR2 YNNKEL (reference sequence). The V end was cut by 0 bases, the J end by 2 bases, with 14 bases between. CDR3 nucleotide sequence: TGTGCCAGCAGCCAAGATGCGGGGGGCGGTGGCAATCAGCCCCAGCATTTT. It codes for CASSQDAGGGGNQPQHF.

This clone was found a few times. V gene TRBV9 combines with J gene TRBJ2-3, with D possibly TRBD1 on 6 matching bases. Germline CDR1 and CDR2: SGDLS and YYNGEE. The V gene lost 3 bases and the J gene lost 0 bases, with 14 bases spanning the gap. The CDR3 contains 16 residues. The CDR3 coding sequence is TGTGCCAGCAGCGACCCGGGGACACTCAGCACAGATACGCAGTATTTT. Encoded protein: CASSDPGTLSTDTQYF.

The chain recombines TRBV14 with TRBJ2-5, with D possibly being TRBD1 (6 bases). CDR3 length: 13 amino acids. The germline gives CDR1 SGHDN, CDR2 FVKESK. V lost 2 bases and J lost 7, with 11 bases in between. CDR3 DNA sequence: TGTGCCAGCAGCCAACCTCCAGGGGCGACCCAGTACTTC. It encodes CASSQPPGATQYF.

The chain employs TRBV9 and TRBJ2-7; 10 bases agree with TRBD2. CDR3 size: 14 residues. Germline V gene sequence: CDR1 SGDLS, CDR2 YYNGEE. The trim removed 3 bases at V and 4 bases at J, leaving 4 bases unmatched. DNA for the CDR3: TGTGCCAGCAGCGCCCCGGGACTAGCGTACGAGCAGTACTTC. Protein: CASSAPGLAYEQYF. The full variable domain, in which reference TRBV9 and TRBJ2-7 provide the parts outside the CDR3, is DSGVTQTPKHLITATGQRVTLRCSPRSGDLSVYWYQQSLDQGLQFLIQYYNGEERAKGNILERFSAQQFPDLHSELNLSSLELGDSALYFCASSAPGLAYEQYFGPGTRLTVT.

This chain links TRBV29-1 with TRBJ1-1; no clear D. The CDR3 contains 14 residues. V was clipped by 8 bases and J by 7 bases, with 23 bases between them. Germline assignment: CDR1 SQVTM and CDR2 ANQGSEA. In nucleotides, the CDR3 is TGCAGCCCCAGGTGGCCCCTAGAGGAGGGTGAAGCTTTCTTT. This sequence encodes CSPRWPLEEGEAFF.

This clone was seen more than once but under ten times. CDR3 DNA sequence: TGTGCCAGCTCACAATCGGGACAGGGGCGAGGAGGTGAAAAACTGTTTTTT. Its translation is CASSQSGQGRGGEKLFF. The V gene is TRBV18, the J gene TRBJ1-4; 10 bases map to TRBD1. Trimming took 4 bases from V and 7 from J; bases not matched to a gene: 12. From germline, CDR1 is KGHSH and CDR2 LQKENI. The CDR3 consists of 17 residues.

The chain is built from TRBV5-5 and TRBJ1-1; unclear D gene. V shed 5 bases and J shed 2 bases, with 10 bases lying between them. CDR1 and CDR2 (germline): SGHKS, YYEKEE (reference sequence). The CDR3 runs 13 residues. In DNA form, the CDR3 reads TGTGCCAGCAGTTATTGGTATAACACTGAAGCTTTCTTT. Translation: CASSYWYNTEAFF.

The chain uses TRBV15 and TRBJ1-1; TRBD1 might be the D (5 bases). Trimming took 0 bases from V and 5 from J, leaving 13 bases between them. Germline CDR1 reads LNHNV; CDR2 reads YYDKDF (reference sequence). The CDR3 spans 15 residues. The CDR3 is CATSRDPRAETEAFF. The CDR3 nucleotides are TGTGCCACCAGCAGAGACCCCAGGGCGGAAACTGAAGCTTTCTTT.

The chain is built from TRBV5-1 and TRBJ2-5, with 9 bases identical to TRBD1. This CDR3 spans 15 amino acids. Germline V CDR1 and CDR2: SGHRS, YFSETQ. V was pared by 4 bases and J by 5 bases, with 9 bases of the junction left unmatched. The CDR3 region is CASSPPGQGSETQYF. The CDR3 DNA is TGCGCCAGCAGCCCGCCGGGACAGGGTTCGGAGACCCAGTACTTC. The entire variable domain, with the rest obtained from reference TRBV5-1 and TRBJ2-5, is as follows: KAGVTQTPRYLIKTRGQQVTLSCSPISGHRSVSWYQQTPGQGLQFLFEYFSETQRNKGNFPGRFSGRQFSNSRSEMNVSTLELGDSALYLCASSPPGQGSETQYFGPGTRLLVL.

This sequence joins TRBV9 and TRBJ2-1; 11 bases match TRBD2. The V and J ends lost 0 bases and 2 bases, in that order; junction bases with no gene match: 10. This CDR3 contains 19 residues. Germline V lookup: CDR1 SGDLS, CDR2 YYNGEE. The CDR3 sequence: CASSVEGGASGGPYNEQFF. DNA for the CDR3: TGTGCCAGCAGCGTAGAAGGCGGGGCTAGCGGGGGGCCCTACAATGAGCAGTTCTTC.